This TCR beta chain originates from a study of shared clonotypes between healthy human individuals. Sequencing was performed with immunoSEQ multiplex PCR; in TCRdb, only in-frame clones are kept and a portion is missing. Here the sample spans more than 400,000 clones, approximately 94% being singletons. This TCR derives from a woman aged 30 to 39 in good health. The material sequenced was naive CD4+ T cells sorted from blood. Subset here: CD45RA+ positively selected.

CDR3 coding DNA: TGTGCCAGCAGCGTAGACGACACGGGGACAGCCTCCTACGAGCAGTACTTC. Translated, it gives CASSVDDTGTASYEQYF. V is TRBV9 and J is TRBJ2-7; 7 bases map to TRBD1. The CDR3 runs 17 residues. V dropped 0 bases and J dropped 0; count of bases not matched to a gene: 9. Germline loops: CDR1 SGDLS, CDR2 YYNGEE.